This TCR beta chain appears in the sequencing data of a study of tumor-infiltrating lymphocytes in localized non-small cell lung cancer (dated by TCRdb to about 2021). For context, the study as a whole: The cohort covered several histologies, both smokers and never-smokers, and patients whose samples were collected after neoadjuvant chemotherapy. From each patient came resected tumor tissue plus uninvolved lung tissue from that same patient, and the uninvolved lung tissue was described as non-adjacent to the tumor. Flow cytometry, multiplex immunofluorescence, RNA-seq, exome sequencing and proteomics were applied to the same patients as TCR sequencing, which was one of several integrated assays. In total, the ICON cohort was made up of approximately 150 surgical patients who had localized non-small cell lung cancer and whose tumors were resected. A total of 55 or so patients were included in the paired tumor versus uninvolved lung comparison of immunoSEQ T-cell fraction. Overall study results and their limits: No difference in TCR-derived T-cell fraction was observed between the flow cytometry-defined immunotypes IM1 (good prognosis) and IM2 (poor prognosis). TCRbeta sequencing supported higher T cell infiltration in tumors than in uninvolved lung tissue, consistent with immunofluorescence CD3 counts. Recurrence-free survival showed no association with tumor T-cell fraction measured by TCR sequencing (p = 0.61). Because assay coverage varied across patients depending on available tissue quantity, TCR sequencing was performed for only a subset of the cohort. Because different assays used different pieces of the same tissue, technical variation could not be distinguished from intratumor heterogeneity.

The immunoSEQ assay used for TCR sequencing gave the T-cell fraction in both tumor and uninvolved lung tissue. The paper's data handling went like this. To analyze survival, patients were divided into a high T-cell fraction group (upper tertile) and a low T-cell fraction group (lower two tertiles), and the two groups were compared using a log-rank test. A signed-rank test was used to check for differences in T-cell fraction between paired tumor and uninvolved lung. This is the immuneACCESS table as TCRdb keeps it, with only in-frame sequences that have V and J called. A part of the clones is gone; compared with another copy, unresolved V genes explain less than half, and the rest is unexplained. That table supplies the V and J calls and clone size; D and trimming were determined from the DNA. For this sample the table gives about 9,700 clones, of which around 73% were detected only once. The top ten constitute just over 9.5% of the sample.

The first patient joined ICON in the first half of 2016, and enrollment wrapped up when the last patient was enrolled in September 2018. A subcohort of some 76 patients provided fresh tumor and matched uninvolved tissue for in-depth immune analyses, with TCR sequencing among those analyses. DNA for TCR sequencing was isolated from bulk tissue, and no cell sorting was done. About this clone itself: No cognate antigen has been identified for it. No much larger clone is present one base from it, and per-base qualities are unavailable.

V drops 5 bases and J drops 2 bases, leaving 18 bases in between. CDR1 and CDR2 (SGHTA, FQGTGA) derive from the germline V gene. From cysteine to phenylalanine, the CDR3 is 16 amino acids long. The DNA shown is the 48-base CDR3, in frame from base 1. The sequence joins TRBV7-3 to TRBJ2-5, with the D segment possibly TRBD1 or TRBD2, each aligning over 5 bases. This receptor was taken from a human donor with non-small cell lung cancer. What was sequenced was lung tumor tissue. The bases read TGTGCCAGCAGCCTGGGGGTTCTAGCACATCAAGAGACCCAGTACTTC. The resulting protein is CASSLGVLAHQETQYF. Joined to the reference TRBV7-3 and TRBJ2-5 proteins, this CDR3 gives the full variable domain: GAGVSQTPSNKVTEKGKYVELRCDPISGHTALYWYRQSLGQGPEFLIYFQGTGAADDSGLPNDRFFAVRPEGSVSTLKIQRTERGDSAVYLCASSLGVLAHQETQYFGPGTRLLVL.